The 24 T cell receptor beta chains reported below all come from one sample, sequenced in a study of shared clonotypes between healthy human individuals. CD45RO-negative cells were positively selected for CCR7, leaving out terminally differentiated effector memory CD45RA+ cells. TCRdb keeps only in-frame clones here, not all; method: immunoSEQ multiplex PCR. The sample yields some 2 million clones, just under 95% seen once. The sample comprised naive CD8+ T cells sorted from blood. The receptors derive from a man younger than 30 in good health.

CDR3: CAIGLDRTTGELFF. The DNA for the CDR3 is TGTGCCATCGGGCTGGACAGGACCACCGGGGAGCTGTTTTTT. The chain employs TRBV10-3 and TRBJ2-2; 7 bases match TRBD1. Germline CDR1 and CDR2: ENHRY and SYGVKD. This CDR3 spans 14 amino acids. Unmatched junction bases numbered 7, after V lost 8 bases and J lost 4 bases.

The chain's CDR3 is CSAITENTIYF. The CDR3 region has the DNA TGCAGTGCCATAACAGAGAACACCATATATTTT. The rearrangement joins TRBV20-1 to TRBJ1-3, with D hard to call. The CDR3 has 11 residues. CDR1 is DFQATT and CDR2 is SNEGSKA in the germline V gene (reference sequence). V was cut by 6 bases and J by 7 bases, with 10 bases left in between.

The chain recombines TRBV12-5 with TRBJ1-1; D is ambiguous. The CDR3 is 14 residues long. Germline loops: CDR1 LGHNT, CDR2 FRNRAP. V was pared by 5 bases and J by 4 bases, with 14 bases between. CDR3 coding DNA: TGTGCTAGTGGTCCCGGGGTCTGGGGCACTGAAGCTTTCTTT. Translating it yields CASGPGVWGTEAFF.

This chain links TRBV5-6 with TRBJ1-2, with D perhaps TRBD1 (5 bases). This CDR3 comprises 14 residues. Deletions cut 4 bases from V and 6 bases from J, with 16 bases between. Germline V CDR1 and CDR2: SGHDT, YYEEEE. Here the CDR3 DNA reads TGTGCCAGCAGCGGTACGGGGGAGGTGGATGGCTACACCTTC. Its protein is CASSGTGEVDGYTF. Based on the CDR3 plus reference TRBV5-6 and TRBJ1-2, the full variable domain is DAGVTQSPTHLIKTRGQQVTLRCSPKSGHDTVSWYQQALGQGPQFIFQYYEEEERQRGNFPDRFSGHQFPNYSSELNVNALLLGDSALYLCASSGTGEVDGYTFGSGTRLTVV.

Comments on this clone: At the DNA level, this CDR3 is encoded by other sequences in the same sample as well. The rearrangement links TRBV5-1 to TRBJ1-1; no clear D. In germline, CDR1 is SGHRS, CDR2 YFSETQ. The CDR3 spans 14 residues. V was trimmed by 1 base and J by 4 bases, leaving 11 bases between them. CDR3 DNA: TGCGCCAGCAGCTTGATCGGCGGCGGCACTGAAGCTTTCTTT. Amino acid sequence: CASSLIGGGTEAFF.

The chain combines TRBV4-1 with TRBJ2-1; the match to TRBD2 covers 12 bases. Germline CDR1 MGHRA, CDR2 YSYEKL. V was clipped by 0 bases and J by 10 bases; unmatched bases: 10. The CDR3 loop spans 17 amino acids. DNA for the CDR3: TGCGCCAGCAGCCAAGACCCCGGGCTAGCGGGAGGGTGGGAGCAGTTCTTC. It translates to CASSQDPGLAGGWEQFF.

Here the CDR3 reads CGSQGENSYEQYF. The CDR3 DNA is TGTGGGTCGCAGGGCGAGAACTCCTACGAGCAGTACTTC. The rearrangement uses TRBV18 and TRBJ2-7; D might be TRBD1 (5 bases). Germline V gene lookup returns CDR1 KGHSH and CDR2 LQKENI. The CDR3 sequence is 13 residues long.

This chain links TRBV5-6 with TRBJ2-1; no clear D gene. The length of the CDR3 is 11 residues. Trimming took off 5 bases at V and 10 bases at J, with 10 bases between the two ends. Germline assignment: CDR1 SGHDT and CDR2 YYEEEE. The CDR3 protein is CASSGVTEQFF. As DNA, the CDR3 is TGTGCCAGCAGTGGCGTGACAGAGCAGTTCTTC.

The V call is TRBV19, the J call TRBJ2-2, with D unclear. The germline CDR1 and CDR2 sequences are LNHDA and SQIVND (reference sequence). This CDR3 spans 13 amino acids. V gave up 5 bases and J gave up 0 bases, with 4 bases separating them. The DNA for the CDR3 is TGTGCCAGTAGTGGTCCGAACACCGGGGAGCTGTTTTTT. Translating gives CASSGPNTGELFF.

This chain joins TRBV19 and TRBJ1-5; perhaps TRBD1 as D (5 bases). This CDR3 contains 15 residues. The V end lost 6 bases, the J end lost 0 bases, and 12 bases lay between the germline ends. The germline gives CDR1 LNHDA, CDR2 SQIVND (reference sequence). DNA of the CDR3: TGTGCCAGTAGCCTAGACAGAACTAGCAATCAGCCCCAGCATTTT. Amino acid sequence: CASSLDRTSNQPQHF.

This clone was counted a single time. This chain joins TRBV7-9 and TRBJ1-3; 9 nucleotides align to TRBD1. CDR1 is SEHNR and CDR2 is FQNEAQ in the germline V gene (reference sequence). J lost 0 bases, V lost 3 bases, and 3 bases had no gene match. The CDR3 sequence is 16 residues long. The CDR3: CASSLGQGISGNTIYF. In DNA form, the CDR3 reads TGTGCCAGCAGCTTGGGACAGGGCATCTCTGGAAACACCATATATTTT.

V is TRBV7-9 and J is TRBJ1-1; D gene unclear. Germline-derived CDR1 and CDR2 are SEHNR and FQNEAQ (reference sequence). The length of the CDR3 is 15 residues. With 5 bases removed from V and 4 bases from J, the gap between germline ends came to 17 bases. The CDR3 DNA follows: TGTGCCAGCAGCCCGAGTGTAGGGTCGGGCACTGAAGCTTTCTTT. Its protein is CASSPSVGSGTEAFF.

This sequence joins TRBV5-1 and TRBJ2-2, with no clear D. Germline-derived CDR1 and CDR2 are SGHRS and YFSETQ. The CDR3 is 16 amino acids. The V gene lost 2 bases and the J gene lost 2 bases, with 13 bases spanning the gap. This chain's CDR3 is CASSFAAADNTGELFF. The CDR3 DNA follows: TGCGCCAGCAGCTTTGCGGCCGCAGATAACACCGGGGAGCTGTTTTTT.

The rearrangement uses TRBV5-1 and TRBJ2-4; D is unclear. This CDR3 is 15 amino acids long. Between the trimmed V and J ends, which lost 0 bases and 1 base, there was a span of 8 bases. Germline V gives CDR1 SGHRS, CDR2 YFSETQ. The CDR3 loop is CASSLDPAAKNIQYF. CDR3 bases: TGCGCCAGCAGCTTGGACCCCGCGGCCAAAAACATTCAGTACTTC. Complete variable domain (other parts from reference TRBV5-1 and TRBJ2-4): KAGVTQTPRYLIKTRGQQVTLSCSPISGHRSVSWYQQTPGQGLQFLFEYFSETQRNKGNFPGRFSGRQFSNSRSEMNVSTLELGDSALYLCASSLDPAAKNIQYFGAGTRLSVL.

In its sample, this clone was seen once. The CDR3 loop is CASSPVASGNYEQYF. CDR3 in DNA: TGTGCCAGCAGCCCGGTGGCTAGCGGGAACTACGAGCAGTACTTC. The genes are TRBV6-5 and TRBJ2-7; 9 positions match TRBD2. The CDR3 contains 15 residues. V lost 6 bases, J lost 3 bases, and 9 bases stayed unmatched. CDR1 and CDR2 from the germline V gene are MNHEY and SVGAGI.

The chain combines TRBV7-9 with TRBJ2-1, with 7 bases lining up with TRBD2. The CDR3 extends over 15 amino acids. From germline, CDR1 is SEHNR and CDR2 FQNEAQ (reference sequence). After removal of 5 bases from V and 7 bases from J, the junction contained 11 bases not matched to a gene. The CDR3 DNA follows: TGTGCCAGCAGCCCGAAGGAGCGGGATGTTAATGAGCAGTTCTTC. Protein: CASSPKERDVNEQFF.

This clone was recorded only once. V usage is TRBV18 and J usage is TRBJ1-1; no clear D gene. CDR3 length: 11 residues. Trimming stripped 2 bases from V and 7 bases from J, with 5 bases between. Germline V gene lookup returns CDR1 KGHSH and CDR2 LQKENI. The CDR3 DNA is TGTGCCAGCTCACCAGGGGTTGAAGCTTTCTTT. Encoded protein: CASSPGVEAFF.

The chain couples TRBV14 to TRBJ2-3, with TRBD2 as a possible D gene (5 bases). V lost 2 bases and J lost 4, with 10 bases in between. The CDR3 is 14 residues long. CDR1 is SGHDN and CDR2 is FVKESK in the germline V gene. The CDR3 protein is CASSQPWGADTQYF. The CDR3, as DNA: TGTGCCAGCAGCCAACCTTGGGGAGCAGATACGCAGTATTTT. Using reference TRBV14 and TRBJ2-3 for the parts outside the CDR3, the full variable domain is EAGVTQFPSHSVIEKGQTVTLRCDPISGHDNLYWYRRVMGKEIKFLLHFVKESKQDESGMPNNRFLAERTGGTYSTLKVQPAELEDSGVYFCASSQPWGADTQYFGPGTRLTVL.

The chain combines TRBV4-3 with TRBJ1-6; 9 bases fit TRBD1. CDR1 is LGHNA, CDR2 YSLEER, per germline. Germline trimming cut 3 bases from V and 0 bases from J; bases unmatched to any gene: 9. The CDR3 has 19 amino acids. CDR3 sequence (DNA): TGCGCCAGCAGCCAGGAACCGGGACAGGGAAGCTCCTATAATTCACCCCTCCACTTT. This encodes CASSQEPGQGSSYNSPLHF.

Remarks on this clone: Other DNA variants within this sample encode the same CDR3. The genes are TRBV9 and TRBJ2-7, with 8 bases fitting TRBD2. This CDR3 is built from 14 residues. Germline V gene lookup returns CDR1 SGDLS and CDR2 YYNGEE. J gave up 4 bases and V 2 bases, and 5 bases lay outside the gene matches. CDR3 in DNA: TGTGCCAGCAGCGTCGGGAGGGCTGGGTACGAGCAGTACTTC. It encodes CASSVGRAGYEQYF.

V is TRBV15 and J is TRBJ2-1; TRBD2 matches 8 bases. The CDR3 length is 14 residues. Germline loops: CDR1 LNHNV, CDR2 YYDKDF (reference sequence). The J segment lost 4 bases and the V segment lost 4 bases, leaving 3 bases of the junction unmatched. DNA of the CDR3: TGTGCCACCAGCATAAGCGGGGGTTACAATGAGCAGTTCTTC. Encoded protein: CATSISGGYNEQFF. The complete variable domain, with remaining parts taken from reference TRBV15 and TRBJ2-1, reads DAMVIQNPRYQVTQFGKPVTLSCSQTLNHNVMYWYQQKSSQAPKLLFHYYDKDFNNEADTPDNFQSRRPNTSFCFLDIRSPGLGDTAMYLCATSISGGYNEQFFGPGTRLTVL.

The V call is TRBV6-1, the J call TRBJ2-3; D remains unclear. Germline V CDR1 and CDR2: MNHNS, SASEGT. V shed 0 bases and J shed 4 bases, with 11 bases lying between them. This CDR3 comprises 15 residues. In DNA form, the CDR3 reads TGTGCCAGCAGTGAAGCCATCTTAATGGCAGATACGCAGTATTTT. This codes for CASSEAILMADTQYF.

The rearrangement joins TRBV5-1 to TRBJ2-3, with a tentative D call TRBD2 (6 bases). CDR3 length: 15 residues. V lost 4 bases to trimming and J lost 2 bases, with 14 bases between them. CDR1 and CDR2 (germline): SGHRS, YFSETQ. CDR3 sequence reads: CASSPLTGVTDTQYF. The CDR3 bases are TGCGCCAGCAGCCCCCTGACGGGGGTCACAGATACGCAGTATTTT.

This chain joins TRBV5-4 and TRBJ2-7, with 7 bases identical to TRBD1. V lost 4 bases to trimming and J lost 7 bases; unmatched junction nucleotides: 11. The CDR3 has 14 residues. The germline CDR1 and CDR2 sequences are SGHNT and YYREEE (reference sequence). This chain's CDR3 is CASSSSDRLLEQYF. As DNA, the CDR3 is TGTGCCAGCAGCAGTTCGGACAGGTTGTTGGAGCAGTACTTC.